This T cell receptor beta chain was recorded in a study of technical replicates of blood from several donors. The V and J ends lost 3 bases and 6 bases, in that order; junction bases with no gene match: 8. Per the germline V gene, CDR1 is WNHNN and CDR2 is SYGVQD (reference sequence). The CDR3 runs 17 residues. Assay used: immunoSEQ multiplex PCR; TCRdb lists only in-frame clones, some missing. The table has about 59,000 clones, approximately 97% seen once. The source of this sequence is a human donor in good health. This chain joins TRBV10-1 and TRBJ2-1; 13 bases fit TRBD2. Sequencing was done on a sample of T cells isolated from PBMCs. The CDR3 bases are TGCGCCAGCAGTGATGATACTAGCGGGAGGGTCCCCAATGAGCAGTTCTTC. It encodes CASSDDTSGRVPNEQFF.